This record looks at one T cell receptor beta chain sequence and its context. The junction departs from germline at one end; a sequencing error may be responsible. The data are from a study of T cells in Graves' hyperthyroidism and ophthalmopathy. Overall study: At initial diagnosis, before any treatment had begun, peripheral blood was obtained.

Amplification yielded TCR beta CDR3 regions, with RNA transcripts as the source. HTBI primers were the set used in a first-round RT-PCR of the TCR CDR3. MiXCR, run by TCRdb on the multiplex PCR reads, gives a single entry per CDR3 protein. The sample holds 450,000 to 650,000 distinct CDR3 sequences, roughly 17% seen once. Germline CDR1 is SSHAT and CDR2 is FNYEAQ (reference sequence). The CDR3 contains 16 residues. This sequence originates from a woman under 30 with Graves' ophthalmopathy. The rearrangement joins TRBV7-7 to TRBJ2-5; perhaps TRBD2 as D (5 bases). The sample comprised blood. CDR3 loop: CASSLVGGHPSETQYF. The DNA of the CDR3 is TGTGCTAGCAGCTTAGTCGGCGGGCACCCTTCAGAGACCCAGTACTTC.